The 17 T cell receptor beta chains below all came from one sample that was sequenced in a study of glioma-infiltrating T cells. Amplification of TCR alpha and beta CDR3 regions from RNA used iRepertoire nested multiplex PCR. TCRdb used MiXCR to reprocess the multiplex PCR reads, holding one entry per CDR3 protein. The table includes about 3,500 distinct CDR3 sequences, around 93% detected once. The sequenced sample consisted of glioma tissue, nonneoplastic brain tissue, or PBMCs (not recorded which). These receptors were obtained from a human donor with low-grade glioma or glioblastoma, undergoing nonglioma brain surgery, or in good health (not recorded which).

Note on this clonotype: Since the library was made to target alpha chains, this beta chain is a stray read and its abundance is not meaningful. This chain joins TRBV7-9 and TRBJ1-1; D possibly corresponds to TRBD1 (5 bases). Per the germline V gene, CDR1 is SEHNR and CDR2 is FQNEAQ (reference sequence). The CDR3 has 13 residues. V lost 7 bases, J lost 4 bases, and 13 bases lay in between. This chain's CDR3 is CASTSRASTEAFF. In DNA form, the CDR3 reads TGTGCCAGCACCAGCAGGGCATCCACTGAAGCTTTCTTT.

For this clonotype: This beta chain is a stray sequence in a library constructed for alpha chains; its clone size is not meaningful. CDR3 coding DNA: TGTGCCAGCAGGGCTAGCGGGACCAATGAGCAGTTCTTC. It encodes CASRASGTNEQFF. This chain uses TRBV6-6 with TRBJ2-1, with 9 bases aligning to TRBD2. The V segment lost 6 bases and the J segment 6 bases; nucleotides outside the gene matches: 3. Germline lookup yields CDR1 MNHNY and CDR2 SVGAGI (reference sequence). CDR3 length: 13 residues.

Worth noting for this clonotype: This beta chain is a stray read from a library made for alpha chains; its abundance is not meaningful. V and J are TRBV6-5 and TRBJ2-1, with 9 bases aligning to TRBD1. The CDR3 runs to 14 residues. Germline V CDR1 and CDR2: MNHEY, SVGAGI. The trim removed 7 bases at V and 3 bases at J, leaving 4 bases unmatched. The CDR3 bases are TGTGCCAGCACCAGACAGGGGGACTACAATGAGCAGTTCTTC. It codes for CASTRQGDYNEQFF.

Remarks on this clonotype: Mismatch with germline at one junction end may stem from a read error. The library was built for alpha chains, so this beta chain is an off-target read and its size means little. This chain uses TRBV6-2 or TRBV6-3 with TRBJ2-7; D is undetermined. Looked up from germline, CDR1 is MNHEY and CDR2 is SVGEGT. This CDR3 comprises 14 residues. CDR3 residues: CASSAHGDPYEQYF. The DNA for the CDR3 is TGTGCTAGCAGTGCCCATGGGGATCCCTACGAGCAGTACTTC.

On this clonotype itself: This beta chain came through as a stray read in a library set up for alpha chains, and its size says little. The chain combines TRBV20-1 with TRBJ2-5, with TRBD2 matching 13 bases. Looked up from germline, CDR1 is DFQATT and CDR2 is SNEGSKA (reference sequence). With 3 bases clipped from V and 4 bases from J, the junction kept 8 bases outside the gene matches. The CDR3 consists of 16 residues. CDR3 nucleotides: TGCAGTGCTAGCCCCGGACTAGCGGGAGTGGCAGAGACCCAGTACTTC. Translation: CSASPGLAGVAETQYF.

Comment on this clonotype: Found in a library prepared for alpha chains, this beta chain is an off-target read, and its abundance has little meaning. The V gene is TRBV10-3, the J gene TRBJ1-1; D remains unclear. Germline V gene sequence: CDR1 ENHRY, CDR2 SYGVKD. This CDR3 comprises 14 residues. V was cut by 5 bases and J by 7 bases, with 17 bases left in between. The CDR3 coding sequence is TGTGCCATCAGTCCCCCCGGGAGGGTCGGTGAAGCTTTCTTT. It specifies CAISPPGRVGEAFF.

To note about this clonotype: Because the library targeted alpha chains, this beta chain is an off-target read whose size means little. V and J are TRBV20-1 and TRBJ2-7; TRBD1 aligns across 12 bases. CDR1 and CDR2 from the germline V gene are DFQATT and SNEGSKA (reference sequence). Germline trimming cut 6 bases from V and 1 base from J; bases unmatched to any gene: 4. The CDR3 runs to 14 residues. CDR3: CSAGTGGRSYEQYF. CDR3 coding DNA: TGCAGTGCGGGGACAGGGGGCCGATCCTACGAGCAGTACTTC.

For this clonotype: The library was designed around alpha chains, so this beta chain is a stray read whose abundance carries little weight. This rearrangement joins TRBV27 to TRBJ2-1, with TRBD2 identical over 10 bases. This CDR3 is 14 amino acids long. Germline V CDR1 and CDR2: MNHEY, SMNVEV (reference sequence). V shed 5 bases, J shed 12 bases, and the junction held 10 bases outside the gene matches. The CDR3 DNA reads as TGTGCCAGCAGTAACCCTTGGGGACTAGCGTCGCAGTTCTTC. Its translation: CASSNPWGLASQFF.

Notes on this clonotype: This beta chain appears as a stray read in a library generated for alpha chains; its size is not informative. The chain combines TRBV6-2 or TRBV6-3 with TRBJ1-4; tentative D call: TRBD1 (6 bases). V was pared by 7 bases and J by 7 bases, with 16 bases between. The length of the CDR3 is 14 residues. CDR1 and CDR2 from the germline V gene are MNHEY and SVGEGT. CDR3 DNA sequence: TGTGCCAGCACCCTACAGGGAGGGGGTGAAAAACTGTTTTTT. As protein: CASTLQGGGEKLFF.

On this clonotype itself: Because the library targeted alpha chains, this beta chain is an off-target read whose size means little. The CDR3 coding sequence is TGTGCCAGCAGTTTATGGGGACGGCAAGAGACCCAGTACTTC. Translating it yields CASSLWGRQETQYF. J is TRBJ2-5 and V is TRBV28; D is tentatively TRBD1 or TRBD2 (5 bases each). The ends were cut back, 0 bases at V and 2 bases at J, with 7 bases in the middle. Germline CDR1 MDHEN, CDR2 SYDVKM. The CDR3 is 14 amino acids.

In regard to this clonotype: Being off target in a library aimed at alpha chains, this beta chain has a size of little meaning. This sequence joins TRBV7-2 and TRBJ1-5; D remains ambiguous. The CDR3 has 12 residues. The germline V gene has CDR1 SGHTA and CDR2 FQGNSA. V lost 2 bases to trimming and J lost 15 bases, with 14 bases between them. The CDR3 reads CASSLYGLDLHF. CDR3 in DNA: TGTGCCAGCAGCTTATATGGATTGGATTTGCATTTT.

On this clonotype itself: Since the library was made to target alpha chains, this beta chain is a stray read and its abundance is not meaningful. The genes are TRBV6-2 or TRBV6-3 and TRBJ1-6; possibly TRBD1 for D (5 bases). Trimming removed 5 bases at V and 17 bases at J, with 19 bases between. From germline, CDR1 is MNHEY and CDR2 SVGEGT. The CDR3 spans 13 residues. The CDR3 coding sequence is TGTGCCAGCAGTCGACCTGGGACGGACGGCTTCCACTTT. Its translation is CASSRPGTDGFHF.

Of note for this clonotype: Mismatch with germline at one junction end may stem from a read error. Being off target in a library aimed at alpha chains, this beta chain has a size of little meaning. V gene TRBV6-1 combines with J gene TRBJ1-2; D ambiguous. In germline, CDR1 is MNHNS, CDR2 SASEGT. The CDR3 runs 13 residues. CDR3 coding DNA: TGTGCCAGCAGTGGACTCCCTAACTATGGCTACATCTTC. Its protein is CASSGLPNYGYIF.

About this clonotype itself: A library made for alpha chains picked up this beta chain off target, so its size means little. The V gene is TRBV15, the J gene TRBJ2-7; 9 bases map to TRBD2. The CDR3 has 13 residues. The germline gives CDR1 LNHNV, CDR2 YYDKDF (reference sequence). The V segment lost 6 bases and the J segment 6 bases; nucleotides outside the gene matches: 6. The CDR3 nucleotides are TGTGCCACCAGGGAGAGCGGGAGGAGCGAGCAGTACGTC. The encoded protein is CATRESGRSEQYV.

In regard to this clonotype: The size of this beta chain means little, since it is a stray read in a library made for alpha chains. This rearrangement joins TRBV28 to TRBJ1-2; D gene ambiguous. V was shortened by 3 bases and J by 7 bases, with 12 bases between the two germline ends. The CDR3 runs to 13 residues. CDR1 MDHEN and CDR2 SYDVKM come from the germline V gene. CDR3 bases: TGTGCCAGCAGTTTTACGAGGGAACCTGGCTACACCTTC. This encodes CASSFTREPGYTF.

As regards this clonotype: Little can be read into the size of this beta chain, an off-target read in a library designed for alpha chains. The chain uses TRBV19 and TRBJ1-1, with no clear D. The V gene lost 9 bases and the J gene lost 5 bases, with 22 bases spanning the gap. CDR3 length: 15 residues. The germline V gene encodes CDR1 LNHDA and CDR2 SQIVND (reference sequence). The CDR3 DNA sequence: TGTGCCAGCAGCTTAGATCTTGCCGGTGGAACTGAAGCTTTCTTT. Encoded protein: CASSLDLAGGTEAFF.

As to this clonotype: Since the library was made to target alpha chains, this beta chain is a stray read and its abundance is not meaningful. V usage is TRBV6-2 or TRBV6-3 and J usage is TRBJ2-7, with 8 bases that match TRBD1. The CDR3 length is 13 residues. Losses at the gene ends were 3 bases for V and 4 bases for J; bases not matched to a gene: 2. Germline values: CDR1 MNHEY, CDR2 SVGEGT. The CDR3 nucleotides read TGTGCCAGCAGTTATGACAGGGGATACGAGCAGTACTTC. Amino acid sequence: CASSYDRGYEQYF.